Below, 22 T cell receptor beta chains from the same sample are listed, as sequenced in a study of T cell responses to AZD1222 COVID-19 vaccine. Data came from immunoSEQ multiplex PCR; TCRdb stores just in-frame clones and leaves some out. This table holds fewer than 300,000 clones, over 90% found once. This specimen was peripheral blood, taken on day 0 of AZD1222 vaccination. The receptors come from an adult in good health.

This clone was found once. This same CDR3 is encoded by further DNA sequences in the sample. The V gene is TRBV18, the J gene TRBJ1-1; D is perhaps TRBD1 (6 bases). The germline V gene has CDR1 KGHSH and CDR2 LQKENI. Trimming cost V 6 bases and J 2 bases, with 13 bases left between them. The CDR3 has 14 amino acids. Here the CDR3 DNA reads TGTGCCAGCTCCCCCGCCGGGGGCAACACTGAAGCTTTCTTT. This sequence encodes CASSPAGGNTEAFF.

This clone appeared a single time. V is TRBV28 and J is TRBJ2-3; no firm D call. Germline V gene sequence: CDR1 MDHEN, CDR2 SYDVKM. The CDR3 is 14 residues long. Trimming took off 3 bases at V and 2 bases at J, with 9 bases between the two ends. CDR3 amino acids: CASSFTKDTDTQYF. The CDR3, as DNA: TGTGCCAGCAGTTTCACTAAGGACACAGATACGCAGTATTTT.

V usage is TRBV4-3 and J usage is TRBJ2-3; TRBD2 matches at 12 bases. Germline CDR1 LGHNA, CDR2 YSLEER. CDR3 size: 16 residues. V shed 1 base, J shed 6 bases, and the junction held 5 bases outside the gene matches. The CDR3 is CASSQGLAGVGDTQYF. CDR3 nucleotide sequence: TGCGCCAGCAGCCAAGGACTAGCGGGGGTCGGGGATACGCAGTATTTT.

The chain employs TRBV10-3 and TRBJ1-5; D perhaps matches TRBD1 (6 bases). V was pared by 5 bases and J by 4 bases, with 12 bases between. The length of the CDR3 is 14 residues. CDR1 and CDR2 from the germline V gene are ENHRY and SYGVKD. The CDR3 loop is CAISTDRMNQPQHF. CDR3 in DNA: TGTGCCATCAGTACCGACAGGATGAATCAGCCCCAGCATTTT.

The CDR3 coding sequence is TGTGCCAGCAGCCAAGACCTAGCGGGAGGCGGGTACACCGGGGAGCTGTTTTTT. Encoded protein: CASSQDLAGGGYTGELFF. V and J are TRBV3-1 (or the pseudogene TRBV3-2) and TRBJ2-2, with 11 nucleotides matching TRBD2. After removal of 0 bases from V and 3 bases from J, the junction contained 6 bases not matched to a gene. CDR1 is LGHDT and CDR2 is YNNKEL in the germline V gene (reference sequence). CDR3 length: 18 amino acids.

The chain is built from TRBV9 and TRBJ2-1, with D perhaps TRBD1 (5 bases). Looked up from germline, CDR1 is SGDLS and CDR2 is YYNGEE. This CDR3 has 15 residues. V was shortened by 4 bases and J by 7 bases, with 18 bases between the two germline ends. The CDR3 DNA reads TGTGCCAGCAGCCCTCGTCAGGGCCCTGAGAATGAGCAGTTCTTC. Its translation: CASSPRQGPENEQFF.

The J gene is TRBJ2-1, the V gene TRBV29-1, with D possibly being TRBD1 or TRBD2 (7 bases each). Germline lookup yields CDR1 SQVTM and CDR2 ANQGSEA. The CDR3 extends over 14 amino acids. V shed 4 bases and J shed 3 bases, with 13 bases lying between them. CDR3 in amino acids: CSVGEGQFYNEQFF. Written as DNA, the CDR3 is TGCAGCGTTGGGGAGGGACAGTTCTACAATGAGCAGTTCTTC.

This clone has just one count. This sequence joins TRBV9 and TRBJ1-4, with a tentative D call TRBD1 (5 bases). The ends were cut back, 4 bases at V and 7 bases at J, with 20 bases in the middle. The germline CDR1 and CDR2 sequences are SGDLS and YYNGEE. This CDR3 comprises 16 residues. The CDR3 is CASSSGGGVSGEKLFF. The CDR3 nucleotides read TGTGCCAGCAGCTCGGGGGGTGGGGTTAGTGGTGAAAAACTGTTTTTT.

V usage is TRBV12-3 or TRBV12-4 and J usage is TRBJ1-3; D call uncertain. V was shortened by 6 bases and J by 5 bases, with 8 bases between the two germline ends. The length of the CDR3 is 12 residues. The CDR3 spells CASSQSRNTIYF. The CDR3 DNA is TGTGCCAGCAGCCAGAGCAGAAACACCATATATTTT.

With respect to this clone: A junction end diverges from the germline sequence, so it may reflect a read error. The V call is TRBV7-8, the J call TRBJ2-5; possible D gene TRBD2, 5 bases. The germline V gene encodes CDR1 SGHVS and CDR2 FQNEAQ. The CDR3 contains 14 residues. CDR3 sequence: CASSLVGGQGTQYF. In DNA, the CDR3 is TGTGCCAGCAGCTTAGTAGGAGGCCAAGGGACCCAGTACTTC.

The chain uses TRBV27 and TRBJ2-2; TRBD1 aligns across 7 bases. This CDR3 comprises 15 residues. Germline CDR1 MNHEY, CDR2 SMNVEV (reference sequence). The ends lost 6 bases at V and 7 bases at J; junction bases unmatched: 11. The CDR3 region is CASRLGTVRNGELFF. The CDR3, as DNA: TGTGCCAGCAGGTTAGGGACAGTGCGGAACGGGGAGCTGTTTTTT.

This chain connects TRBV6-5 to TRBJ1-2; 7 bases line up with TRBD1. The germline V gene encodes CDR1 MNHEY and CDR2 SVGAGI. V trimming: 7 bases; J trimming: 4 bases; junction bases outside the gene matches: 9. This CDR3 is 14 amino acids long. CDR3 sequence: CASIPGQRIYGYTF. The CDR3 nucleotides read TGTGCCAGCATTCCGGGACAGCGAATCTATGGCTACACCTTC.

In its sample, this clone was seen once. The V and J genes are TRBV5-4 and TRBJ2-5; 9 positions match TRBD1. Germline CDR1 and CDR2: SGHNT and YYREEE (reference sequence). The V and J ends lost 2 bases and 7 bases, in that order; junction bases with no gene match: 15. This CDR3 is built from 17 residues. DNA for the CDR3: TGTGCCAGCAGCTTCCCGGGACAGGGCGTGCAGGAGGGGACCCAGTACTTC. This codes for CASSFPGQGVQEGTQYF. The whole variable domain, filled in from reference TRBV5-4 and TRBJ2-5, reads ETGVTQSPTHLIKTRGQQVTLRCSSQSGHNTVSWYQQALGQGPQFIFQYYREEENGRGNFPPRFSGLQFPNYSSELNVNALELDDSALYLCASSFPGQGVQEGTQYFGPGTRLLVL.

This clone turned up a few times. This CDR3 is also generated by other DNA sequences in the sample. This rearrangement joins TRBV5-4 to TRBJ1-5, with TRBD1 as a possible D gene (5 bases). Trimming pared 0 bases from V and 4 bases from J, leaving 11 bases between. The CDR3 runs to 15 residues. CDR1 is SGHNT and CDR2 is YYREEE in the germline V gene (reference sequence). The CDR3 nucleotides read TGTGCCAGCAGCTTGGCCCCCGGGGGAAATCAGCCCCAGCATTTT. Amino acids: CASSLAPGGNQPQHF.

The V and J genes are TRBV9 and TRBJ2-3; TRBD2 might be the D (6 bases). Germline values: CDR1 SGDLS, CDR2 YYNGEE. V dropped 2 bases and J dropped 0 bases, with 7 bases sitting between them. The CDR3 totals 14 residues. DNA of the CDR3: TGTGCCAGCAGCGTCCGGGGGAGCACAGATACGCAGTATTTT. It codes for CASSVRGSTDTQYF.

This clone has only one observation. The rearrangement joins TRBV9 to TRBJ2-1; D gene unclear. CDR1 SGDLS and CDR2 YYNGEE come from the germline V gene. Deletions cut 3 bases from V and 2 bases from J, with 6 bases between. The CDR3 length is 13 residues. The CDR3 nucleotides read TGTGCCAGCAGCGCCCAAACCTACAATGAGCAGTTCTTC. Encoded protein: CASSAQTYNEQFF.

The V call is TRBV7-2, the J call TRBJ2-4; perhaps TRBD2 as D (6 bases). The germline CDR1 and CDR2 sequences are SGHTA and FQGNSA. This CDR3 is built from 11 residues. V lost 4 bases to trimming and J lost 9 bases, with 7 bases between them. The CDR3 region is CASSSGGIQYF. The CDR3 DNA sequence: TGTGCCAGCAGCTCCGGGGGCATTCAGTACTTC.

This chain joins TRBV3-1 (or the pseudogene TRBV3-2) and TRBJ1-1, with D possibly TRBD1 on 6 matching bases. Germline CDR1 reads LGHDT; CDR2 reads YNNKEL (reference sequence). V was cut by 3 bases and J by 0 bases, with 11 bases left in between. The CDR3 length is 15 residues. CDR3 coding DNA: TGTGCCAGCAGCCAGTGGGGGCTCCTGAACACTGAAGCTTTCTTT. Protein: CASSQWGLLNTEAFF.

V usage is TRBV5-4 and J usage is TRBJ2-1; no firm D call. This CDR3 is 15 amino acids long. The ends were cut back, 4 bases at V and 2 bases at J, with 13 bases in the middle. Germline CDR1 is SGHNT and CDR2 is YYREEE (reference sequence). CDR3: CASSPFSGTYNEQFF. DNA of the CDR3: TGTGCCAGCAGCCCTTTTTCTGGGACCTACAATGAGCAGTTCTTC.

This clone appeared a few times. The V gene is TRBV5-4, the J gene TRBJ2-7; 11 bases line up with TRBD2. Per germline, CDR1 SGHNT and CDR2 YYREEE (reference sequence). The length of the CDR3 is 14 residues. Trimming at V came to 3 bases and at J to 5 bases, leaving 4 bases not matched to a gene. CDR3 coding DNA: TGTGCCAGCAGCTCCCCTAGCGGGAGGAACGAGCAGTACTTC. Protein sequence: CASSSPSGRNEQYF.

This clone was seen a handful of times. Other DNA sequences of this sample code for an identical CDR3. The V gene is TRBV27, the J gene TRBJ1-5, with TRBD1 as a possible D gene (5 bases). This CDR3 has 14 residues. V lost 3 bases and J lost 1, with 7 bases in between. CDR1 and CDR2 from the germline V gene are MNHEY and SMNVEV (reference sequence). The CDR3 nucleotides read TGTGCCAGCAGTTTGCAGGGAAGCAATCAGCCCCAGCATTTT. Protein sequence: CASSLQGSNQPQHF.

The chain has TRBV28 and TRBJ1-6; no definite D call. Trimming took 8 bases from V and 0 from J, leaving 14 bases between them. CDR3 length: 16 residues. Germline CDR1 reads MDHEN; CDR2 reads SYDVKM. The CDR3, as DNA: TGTGCCAGCGCGAGGGTCTCGAGCTCCTATAATTCACCCCTCCACTTT. Its protein is CASARVSSSYNSPLHF.